This T cell receptor beta chain appears in the sequencing data of a study of blood T cell repertoires in COVID-19. Generated by immunoSEQ multiplex PCR, the TCRdb table keeps only in-frame clones and is missing some. Of a few hundred thousand clones in the sample, roughly 85% were seen once. CDR3 length: 11 residues. Germline CDR1 is DFQATT and CDR2 is SNEGSKA (reference sequence). Trimming shortened V by 7 bases and J by 0 bases, and 6 bases separated the two germline ends. This clone was found once. The chain is built from TRBV20-1 and TRBJ2-5; D uncertain. The source of this sequence is a woman older than 75 with acute or convalescent COVID-19. What was sequenced was peripheral blood. The CDR3 region has the DNA TGCAGTGGTCAGAACCAAGAGACCCAGTACTTC. Its protein is CSGQNQETQYF.